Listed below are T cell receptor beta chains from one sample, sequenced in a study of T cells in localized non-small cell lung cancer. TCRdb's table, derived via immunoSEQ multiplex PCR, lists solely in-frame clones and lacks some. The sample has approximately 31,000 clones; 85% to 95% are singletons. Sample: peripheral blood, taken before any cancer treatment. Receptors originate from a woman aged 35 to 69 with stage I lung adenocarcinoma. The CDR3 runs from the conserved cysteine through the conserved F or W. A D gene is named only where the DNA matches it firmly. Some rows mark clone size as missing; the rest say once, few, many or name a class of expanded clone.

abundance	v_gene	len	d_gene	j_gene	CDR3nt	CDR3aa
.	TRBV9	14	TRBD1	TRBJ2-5	TGTGCCAGCAGCGTCGAGACAGGGGGCGAGACCCAGTACTTC	CASSVETGGETQYF
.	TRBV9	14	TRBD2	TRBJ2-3	TGTGCCAGCCAAAGCGGGGCGAACACAGATACGCAGTATTTT	CASQSGANTDTQYF
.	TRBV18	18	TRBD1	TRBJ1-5	TGTGCCAGCTCACGATCAGGGACAGGTGGTTCTTCGGGACAGCCCCAGCATTTT	CASSRSGTGGSSGQPQHF
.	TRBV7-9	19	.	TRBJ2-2	TGTGCCAGCAGCTCACCTAAATTCTCCGGGACGGTGAACACCGGGGAGCTGTTTTTT	CASSSPKFSGTVNTGELFF
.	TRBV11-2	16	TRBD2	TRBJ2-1	TGTGCCAGCAGCTTAGAAAGGACTAGCGCCCTAAATGAGCAGTTCTTC	CASSLERTSALNEQFF
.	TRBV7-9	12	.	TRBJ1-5	TGTGCCAGCACCAGCCTCGATCAGCCCCAGCATTTT	CASTSLDQPQHF
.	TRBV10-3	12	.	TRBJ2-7	TGTGCCATCAGCGATAGCGCTTACGAGCAGTACTTC	CAISDSAYEQYF
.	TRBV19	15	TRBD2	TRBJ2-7	TGTGCCAGTAGTACCGATTTAGCGGGAGGCGACGAGCAGTACTTC	CASSTDLAGGDEQYF
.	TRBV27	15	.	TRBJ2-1	TGTGCCAGCAGTTTCCGGCAGGGCTCCTACAATGAGCAGTTCTTC	CASSFRQGSYNEQFF
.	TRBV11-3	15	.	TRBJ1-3	TGTGCCAGCAGCCAAGGGGGGGTTTACGGAAACACCATATATTTT	CASSQGGVYGNTIYF
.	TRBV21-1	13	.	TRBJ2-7	TGTGCCAGCAGCACTCGACACATCTACGAGCAGTACTTC	CASSTRHIYEQYF
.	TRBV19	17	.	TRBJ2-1	TGTGCCAGTAGTATTCTGAAGGGGAGTGGATCCTACAATGAGCAGTTCTTC	CASSILKGSGSYNEQFF
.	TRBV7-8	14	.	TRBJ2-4	TGTGCCAGCAGCCCCGATAGGCGCAAAAACATTCAGTACTTC	CASSPDRRKNIQYF
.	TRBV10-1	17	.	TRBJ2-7	TGCGCCAGCAGTGAGCCACGTACTAGGCCCAGTTCCTACGAGCAGTACTTC	CASSEPRTRPSSYEQYF
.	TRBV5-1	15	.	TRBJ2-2	TGCGCCAGCAGCTTGGAGACAGGGAACACCGGGGAGCTGTTTTTT	CASSLETGNTGELFF
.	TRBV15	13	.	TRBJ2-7	TGTGCCACCAGCCTACCGGGAACCTACGAGCAGTACTTC	CATSLPGTYEQYF
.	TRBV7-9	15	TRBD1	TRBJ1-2	TGTGCCAGCCGAAACCAGGGGGCCGGACGTTTTGGCTACACCTTC	CASRNQGAGRFGYTF
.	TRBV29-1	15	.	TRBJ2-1	TGCAGCGCCCGTAAGGGAGGGGGCTATACCAATGAGCAGTTCTTC	CSARKGGGYTNEQFF
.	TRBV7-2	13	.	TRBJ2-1	TGTGCCAGCAGCTTAGGACCTGTCAATGAGCAGTTCTTC	CASSLGPVNEQFF
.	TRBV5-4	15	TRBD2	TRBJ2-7	TGTGCCAGCAGCGCGGGACTAGCGGGGCCCTACGAGCAGTACTTC	CASSAGLAGPYEQYF
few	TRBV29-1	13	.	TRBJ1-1	TGCAGCGTTAAGACTGGGATGAACACTGAAGCTTTCTTT	CSVKTGMNTEAFF
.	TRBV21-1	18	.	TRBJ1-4	TGTGCCAGCAGCAGAAAAGTCTCTCAGGGGGCGACTAATGAAAAACTGTTTTTT	CASSRKVSQGATNEKLFF
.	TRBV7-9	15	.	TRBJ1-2	TGTGCCAGCAGCACCCAAGGGGGGGGGATTGGTGGCTACACCTTC	CASSTQGGGIGGYTF
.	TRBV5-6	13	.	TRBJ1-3	TGTGCCAGCAGCTTGGATAGGCGAAACACCATATATTTT	CASSLDRRNTIYF
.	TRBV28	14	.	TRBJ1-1	TGTGCCAGCAGCACGCCTAACCCGAACACTGAAGCTTTCTTT	CASSTPNPNTEAFF
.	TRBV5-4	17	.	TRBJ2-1	TGTGCCAGCAGCTTACTCGTAGCCGGGACCGCTGTAAGTGAGCAGTTCTTC	CASSLLVAGTAVSEQFF
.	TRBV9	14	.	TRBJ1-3	TGTGCCAGCAGCGACCAATACTCTGGAAACACCATATATTTT	CASSDQYSGNTIYF
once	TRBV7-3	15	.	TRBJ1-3	TGTGCCAGCAGCTTAACCGGGTACTCTGGAAACACCATATATTTT	CASSLTGYSGNTIYF
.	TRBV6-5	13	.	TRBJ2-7	TGTGCCAGCAGCCTGGGTATGCGGACGGGGCAGTACTTC	CASSLGMRTGQYF
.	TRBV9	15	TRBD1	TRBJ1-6	TGTGCCAGCAGCGTAGAACAGGGGAATAATTCACCCCTCCACTTT	CASSVEQGNNSPLHF
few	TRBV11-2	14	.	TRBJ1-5	TGTGCCAGCAGCTTAAGCAGGGCCAATCAGCCCCAGCATTTT	CASSLSRANQPQHF
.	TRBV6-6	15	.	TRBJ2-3	TGTGCCAGCAGTTACCAAGCGGGCAAAACGGATACGCAGTATTTT	CASSYQAGKTDTQYF